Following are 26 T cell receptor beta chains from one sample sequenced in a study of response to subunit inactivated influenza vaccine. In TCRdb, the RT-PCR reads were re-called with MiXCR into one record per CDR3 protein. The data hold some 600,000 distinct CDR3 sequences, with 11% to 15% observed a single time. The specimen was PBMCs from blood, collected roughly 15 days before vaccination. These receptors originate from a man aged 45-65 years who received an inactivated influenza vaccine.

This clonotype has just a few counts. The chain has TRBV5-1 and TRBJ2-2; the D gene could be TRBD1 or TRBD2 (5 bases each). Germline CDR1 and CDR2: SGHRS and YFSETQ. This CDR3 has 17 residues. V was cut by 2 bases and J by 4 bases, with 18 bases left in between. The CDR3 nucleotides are TGCGCCAGCAGCTTTCTCCGGGACGGAGGACCCACCGGGGAGCTGTTTTTT. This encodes CASSFLRDGGPTGELFF.

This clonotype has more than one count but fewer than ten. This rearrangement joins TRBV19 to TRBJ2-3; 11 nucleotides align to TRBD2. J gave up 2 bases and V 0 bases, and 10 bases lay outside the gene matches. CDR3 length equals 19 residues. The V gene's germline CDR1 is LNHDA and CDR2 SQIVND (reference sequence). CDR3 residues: CASSIDALVAGGPTDTQYF. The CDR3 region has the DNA TGTGCCAGTAGTATAGATGCCCTGGTAGCGGGAGGGCCCACAGATACGCAGTATTTT.

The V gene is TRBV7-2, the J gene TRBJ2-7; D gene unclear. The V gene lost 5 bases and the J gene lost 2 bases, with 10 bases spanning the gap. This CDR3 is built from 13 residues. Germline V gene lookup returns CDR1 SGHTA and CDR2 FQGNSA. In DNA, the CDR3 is TGTGCCAGCAGCGTCGGATCACCCTACGAGCAGTACTTC. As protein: CASSVGSPYEQYF.

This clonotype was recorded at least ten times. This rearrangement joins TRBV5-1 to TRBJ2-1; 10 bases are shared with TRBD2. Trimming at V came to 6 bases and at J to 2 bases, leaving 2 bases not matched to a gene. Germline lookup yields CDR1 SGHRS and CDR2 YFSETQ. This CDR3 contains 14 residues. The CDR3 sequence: CASTTSGTYNEQFF. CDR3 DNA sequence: TGCGCCAGCACAACTAGCGGGACCTACAATGAGCAGTTCTTC.

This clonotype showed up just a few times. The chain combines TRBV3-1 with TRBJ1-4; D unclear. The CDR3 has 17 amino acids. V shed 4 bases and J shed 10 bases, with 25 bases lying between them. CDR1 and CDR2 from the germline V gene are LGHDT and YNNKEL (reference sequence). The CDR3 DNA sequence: TGTGCCAGCAGCCCCGAGGCTCATGGCACGGCGTGGGGAAAACTGTTTTTT. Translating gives CASSPEAHGTAWGKLFF. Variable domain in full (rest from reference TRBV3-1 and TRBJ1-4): DTAVSQTPKYLVTQMGNDKSIKCEQNLGHDTMYWYKQDSKKFLKIMFSYNNKELIINETVPNRFSPKSPDKAHLNLHINSLELGDSAVYFCASSPEAHGTAWGKLFFGSGTQLSVL.

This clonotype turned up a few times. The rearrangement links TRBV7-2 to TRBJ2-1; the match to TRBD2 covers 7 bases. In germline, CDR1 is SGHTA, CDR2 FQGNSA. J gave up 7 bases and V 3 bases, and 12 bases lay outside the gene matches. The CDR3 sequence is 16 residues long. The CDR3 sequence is CASSFAGRGVGNEQFF. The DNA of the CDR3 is TGTGCCAGCAGCTTCGCCGGTCGGGGGGTGGGAAATGAGCAGTTCTTC.

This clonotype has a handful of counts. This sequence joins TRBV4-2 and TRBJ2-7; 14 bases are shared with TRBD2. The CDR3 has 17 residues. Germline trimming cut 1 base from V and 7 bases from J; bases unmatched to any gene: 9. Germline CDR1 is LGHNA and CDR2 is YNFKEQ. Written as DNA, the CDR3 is TGTGCCAGCAGCCAAGGACCGACTAGCGGGGGGGCCCGTGAGCAGTACTTC. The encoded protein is CASSQGPTSGGAREQYF.

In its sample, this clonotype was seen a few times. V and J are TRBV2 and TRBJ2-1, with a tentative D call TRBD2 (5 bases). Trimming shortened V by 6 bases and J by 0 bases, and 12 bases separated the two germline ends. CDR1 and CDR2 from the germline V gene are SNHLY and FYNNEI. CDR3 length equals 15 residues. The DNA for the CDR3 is TGTGCCAGCAGCGTACAGCGGAGCTCCTACAATGAGCAGTTCTTC. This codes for CASSVQRSSYNEQFF.

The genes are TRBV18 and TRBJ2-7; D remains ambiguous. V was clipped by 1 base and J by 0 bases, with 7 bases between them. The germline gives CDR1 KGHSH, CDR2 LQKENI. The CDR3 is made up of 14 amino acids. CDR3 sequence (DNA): TGTGCCAGCTCACCACAGGCCCGCTCCTACGAGCAGTACTTC. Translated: CASSPQARSYEQYF. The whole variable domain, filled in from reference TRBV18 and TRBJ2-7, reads NAGVMQNPRHLVRRRGQEARLRCSPMKGHSHVYWYRQLPEEGLKFMVYLQKENIIDESGMPKERFSAEFPKEGPSILRIQQVVRGDSAAYFCASSPQARSYEQYFGPGTRLTVT.

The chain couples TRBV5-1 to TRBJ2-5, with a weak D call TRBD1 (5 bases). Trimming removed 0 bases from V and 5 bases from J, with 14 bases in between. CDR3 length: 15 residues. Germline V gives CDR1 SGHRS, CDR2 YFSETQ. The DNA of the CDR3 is TGCGCCAGCAGCTTGGCCAGGGTTGGATCGGAGACCCAGTACTTC. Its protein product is CASSLARVGSETQYF.

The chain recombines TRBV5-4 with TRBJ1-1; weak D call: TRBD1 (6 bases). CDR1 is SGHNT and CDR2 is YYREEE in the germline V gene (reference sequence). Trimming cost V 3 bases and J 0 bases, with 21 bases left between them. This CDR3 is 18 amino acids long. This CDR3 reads CASSSKTGRVGMNTEAFF. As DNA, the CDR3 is TGTGCCAGCAGCTCTAAAACAGGGAGGGTTGGCATGAACACTGAAGCTTTCTTT. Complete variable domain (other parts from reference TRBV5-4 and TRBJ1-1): ETGVTQSPTHLIKTRGQQVTLRCSSQSGHNTVSWYQQALGQGPQFIFQYYREEENGRGNFPPRFSGLQFPNYSSELNVNALELDDSALYLCASSSKTGRVGMNTEAFFGQGTRLTVV.

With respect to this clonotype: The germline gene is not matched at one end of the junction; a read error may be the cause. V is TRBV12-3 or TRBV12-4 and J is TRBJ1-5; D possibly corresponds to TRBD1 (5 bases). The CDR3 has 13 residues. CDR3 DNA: TGTGCCAGCAGTTTAGCCCAGGGTCAGCGCCAGCATTTT. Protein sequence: CASSLAQGQRQHF.

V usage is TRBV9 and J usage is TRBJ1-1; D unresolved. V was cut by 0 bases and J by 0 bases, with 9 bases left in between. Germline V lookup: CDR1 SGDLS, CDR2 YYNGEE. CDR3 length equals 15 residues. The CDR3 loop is CASSVAAGMNTEAFF. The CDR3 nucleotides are TGTGCCAGCAGCGTAGCGGCGGGAATGAACACTGAAGCTTTCTTT.

The DNA for the CDR3 is TGTGCCAGCCGACAGGGGAATAATTCACCCCTCCACTTT. This translates into CASRQGNNSPLHF. The V and J genes are TRBV12-3 or TRBV12-4 and TRBJ1-6; 8 bases fit TRBD1. V shed 8 bases, J shed 5 bases, and the junction held 2 bases outside the gene matches. CDR3 length: 13 amino acids.

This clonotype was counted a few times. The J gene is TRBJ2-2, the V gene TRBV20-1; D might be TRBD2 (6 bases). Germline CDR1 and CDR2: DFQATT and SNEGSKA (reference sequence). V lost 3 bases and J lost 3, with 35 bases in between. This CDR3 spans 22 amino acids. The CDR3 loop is CSARPGWRLATRRAMDTGELFF. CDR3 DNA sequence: TGCAGTGCTAGGCCGGGGTGGAGGCTAGCGACTCGACGGGCGATGGACACCGGGGAGCTGTTTTTT.

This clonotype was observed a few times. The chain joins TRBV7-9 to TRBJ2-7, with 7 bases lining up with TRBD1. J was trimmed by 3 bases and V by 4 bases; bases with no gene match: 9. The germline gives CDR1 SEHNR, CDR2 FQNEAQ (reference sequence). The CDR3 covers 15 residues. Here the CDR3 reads CASSSRGTLSYEQYF. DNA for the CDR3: TGTGCCAGCAGCTCCAGGGGGACACTAAGCTACGAGCAGTACTTC. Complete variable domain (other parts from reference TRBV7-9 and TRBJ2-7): DTGVSQNPRHKITKRGQNVTFRCDPISEHNRLYWYRQTLGQGPEFLTYFQNEAQLEKSRLLSDRFSAERPKGSFSTLEIQRTEQGDSAMYLCASSSRGTLSYEQYFGPGTRLTVT.

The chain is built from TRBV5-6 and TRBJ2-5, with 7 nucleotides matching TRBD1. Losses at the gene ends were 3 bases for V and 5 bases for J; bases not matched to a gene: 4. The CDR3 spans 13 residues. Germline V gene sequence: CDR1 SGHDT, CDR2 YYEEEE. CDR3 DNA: TGTGCCAGCAGCTACAGGGGCGTGGAGACCCAGTACTTC. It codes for CASSYRGVETQYF.

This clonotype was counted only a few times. CDR3 coding DNA: TGCGCCAGCAGCCCCGGCAGGGGTAGGGGAGATACGCAGTATTTT. It is translated as CASSPGRGRGDTQYF. This chain links TRBV5-1 with TRBJ2-3, with a weak D call TRBD1 (6 bases). The CDR3 has 15 residues. V lost 4 bases and J lost 5, with 17 bases in between. Germline-derived CDR1 and CDR2 are SGHRS and YFSETQ.

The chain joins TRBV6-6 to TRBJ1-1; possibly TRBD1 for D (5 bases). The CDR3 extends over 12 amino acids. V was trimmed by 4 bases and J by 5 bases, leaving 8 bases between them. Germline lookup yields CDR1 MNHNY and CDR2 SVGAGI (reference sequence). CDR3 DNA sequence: TGTGCCAGCAGTTCAGGGTGGACTGAAGCTTTCTTT. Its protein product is CASSSGWTEAFF.

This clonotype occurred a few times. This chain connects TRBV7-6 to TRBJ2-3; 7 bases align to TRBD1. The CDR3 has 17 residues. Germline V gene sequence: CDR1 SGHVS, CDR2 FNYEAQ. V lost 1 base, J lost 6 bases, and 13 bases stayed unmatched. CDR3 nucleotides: TGTGCCAGCAGCTTAGGGTTCGCGACAGGGATTAGCGATACGCAGTATTTT. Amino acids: CASSLGFATGISDTQYF.

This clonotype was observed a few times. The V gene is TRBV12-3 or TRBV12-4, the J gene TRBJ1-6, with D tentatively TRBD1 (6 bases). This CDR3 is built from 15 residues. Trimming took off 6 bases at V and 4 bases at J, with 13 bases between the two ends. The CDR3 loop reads CASRRQEKYNSPLHF. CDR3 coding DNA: TGTGCCAGCAGAAGACAGGAAAAATATAATTCACCCCTCCACTTT.

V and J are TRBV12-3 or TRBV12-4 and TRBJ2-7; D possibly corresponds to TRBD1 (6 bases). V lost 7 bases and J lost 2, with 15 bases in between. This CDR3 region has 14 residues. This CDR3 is CASTPSGQTYEQYF. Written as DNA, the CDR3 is TGTGCCAGCACCCCGTCGGGACAAACCTACGAGCAGTACTTC.

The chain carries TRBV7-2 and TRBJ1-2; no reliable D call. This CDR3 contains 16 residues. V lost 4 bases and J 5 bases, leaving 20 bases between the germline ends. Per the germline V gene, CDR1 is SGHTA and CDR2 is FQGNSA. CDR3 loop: CASSSNLIAAQYGYTF. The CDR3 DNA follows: TGTGCCAGCAGCTCCAATCTCATCGCAGCCCAATATGGCTACACCTTC.

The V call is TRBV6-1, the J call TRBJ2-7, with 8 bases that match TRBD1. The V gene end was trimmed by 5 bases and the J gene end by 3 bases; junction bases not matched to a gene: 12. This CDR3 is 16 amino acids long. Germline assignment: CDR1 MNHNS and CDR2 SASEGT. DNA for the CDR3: TGTGCCAGCAGTACCACCGGGACAGGCTTTAACTACGAGCAGTACTTC. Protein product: CASSTTGTGFNYEQYF.

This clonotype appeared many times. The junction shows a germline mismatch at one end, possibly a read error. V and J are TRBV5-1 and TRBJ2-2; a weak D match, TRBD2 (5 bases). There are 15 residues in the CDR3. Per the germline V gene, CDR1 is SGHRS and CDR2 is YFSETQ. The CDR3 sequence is CASIRGSGNNGELFF. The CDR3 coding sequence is TGCGCCAGCATTCGCGGATCCGGGAACAACGGGGAGCTGTTTTTT.

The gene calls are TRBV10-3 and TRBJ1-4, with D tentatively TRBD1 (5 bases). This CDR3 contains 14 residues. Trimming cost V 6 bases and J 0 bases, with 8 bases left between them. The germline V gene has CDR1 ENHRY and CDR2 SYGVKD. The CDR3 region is CAISGGATNEKLFF. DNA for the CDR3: TGTGCCATCAGCGGGGGAGCAACTAATGAAAAACTGTTTTTT.